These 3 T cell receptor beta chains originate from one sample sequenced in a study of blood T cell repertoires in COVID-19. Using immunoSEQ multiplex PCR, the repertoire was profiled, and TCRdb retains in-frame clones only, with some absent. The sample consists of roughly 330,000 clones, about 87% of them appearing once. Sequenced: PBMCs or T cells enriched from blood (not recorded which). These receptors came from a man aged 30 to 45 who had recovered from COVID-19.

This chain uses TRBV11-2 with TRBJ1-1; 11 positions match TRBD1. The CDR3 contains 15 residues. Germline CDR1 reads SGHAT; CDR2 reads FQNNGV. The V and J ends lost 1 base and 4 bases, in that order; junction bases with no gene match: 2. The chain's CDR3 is CASSLGGTGGTEAFF. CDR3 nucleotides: TGTGCCAGCAGCTTAGGAGGGACAGGGGGCACTGAAGCTTTCTTT.

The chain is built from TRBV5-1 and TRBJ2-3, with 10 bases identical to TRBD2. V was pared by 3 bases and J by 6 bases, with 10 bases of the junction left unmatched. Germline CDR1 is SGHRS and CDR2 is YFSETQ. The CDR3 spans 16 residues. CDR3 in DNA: TGCGCCAGCAGCTCGATTACTAGCGGGGTGGGGGATACGCAGTATTTT. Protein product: CASSSITSGVGDTQYF.

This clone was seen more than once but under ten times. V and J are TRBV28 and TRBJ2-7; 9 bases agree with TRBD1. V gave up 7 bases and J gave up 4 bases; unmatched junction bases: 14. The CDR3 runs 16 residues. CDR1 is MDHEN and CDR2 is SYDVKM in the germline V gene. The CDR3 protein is CASITSGTGLRYEQYF. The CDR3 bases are TGTGCCAGCATTACTTCCGGGACAGGGCTCAGGTACGAGCAGTACTTC.